This T cell receptor (beta chain) was identified during a study of T cell responses to AZD1222 COVID-19 vaccine. Study-level results: Repertoires were obtained only post-peak T cell response.

CDR3 size: 15 residues. The germline V gene encodes CDR1 LGHDT and CDR2 YNNKEL (reference sequence). J lost 4 bases, V lost 1 base, and 1 base had no gene match. Sequencing used immunoSEQ multiplex PCR; TCRdb keeps in-frame clones, though not all of them. Among about 270,000 clones listed, 94% were seen once. As to this clone: Its antigen is not identified.

The clonotype comes from an adult who received the AZD1222 COVID-19 vaccine. The specimen was peripheral blood, collected 28 days after the second AZD1222 dose. The chain recombines TRBV3-1 (or the pseudogene TRBV3-2) with TRBJ2-2; 9 nucleotides align to TRBD1. In nucleotides, the CDR3 is TGTGCCAGCAGCCAAGGGACAGGGGTCACCGGGGAGCTGTTTTTT. Its protein is CASSQGTGVTGELFF.